This T cell receptor (beta chain) was retrieved from a study of Graves' ophthalmopathy and Graves' hyperthyroidism. Overall study results and limits: Progression of ophthalmopathy was predicted by the model with more than 70% sensitivity and around 72% specificity. Also, most clonotypes expanded in the thyroid above 0.001 frequency appeared in blood.

Transcripts of RNA were the source for amplifying TCR beta CDR3 regions. The first-round RT-PCR employed HTBI primers together with the Qiagen OneStep RT-PCR kit. A multiplex PCR was then performed as the second round. In TCRdb, the multiplex PCR reads were re-called with MiXCR into one record per CDR3 protein. Of over 150,000 distinct CDR3 sequences in the sample, less than 45% were seen once. A duration under 3 months, NOSPECS ≥4, CAS ≥3 and moderate-to-severe activity characterized the donors with ophthalmopathy. On this clonotype itself: No antigen is known for it. A read error may produce the germline difference seen at one junction end.

The sequenced sample was peripheral blood. This clonotype originated in a woman in her thirties or forties with Graves' ophthalmopathy.

The CDR3 DNA sequence: TGTACCAGCAGTTCAGGGGCCAGGAGCTACGAGCAGTACTTC. Translation gives CTSSSGARSYEQYF. The genes are TRBV6-5 and TRBJ2-7; D might be TRBD1 (6 bases). This CDR3 has 14 amino acids. Germline values: CDR1 MNHEY, CDR2 SVGAGI.